This TCR beta chain was found in a study of a mutant IDH1 vaccine in newly diagnosed glioma (dated by TCRdb to about 2021). Background for the entire study: Patients were given eight vaccinations, in weeks 1, 3, 5, 7, 11, 15, 19 and 23, which matched visits V03 through V10. Vaccination was initiated 4-6 weeks after radiotherapy alone, or concurrently with temozolomide cycles in the chemotherapy-containing groups. Of the approximately 29 treated patients, approximately 62% were male and about 40% were female, and a mean age of roughly 40 years was recorded. Prior to enrollment, standard therapy consisting of radiotherapy alone, temozolomide alone, or radiochemotherapy with temozolomide had been administered to patients, with the combination being received by most patients. Peripheral blood samples were drawn at six visits, namely V03 (baseline), V05, V07, V10, V12 and V13. For exploratory analyses, approximately 23 treated patients had longitudinal TCRB deep sequencing done wherever samples were available. Study-wide findings and limitations: Immune responses induced by the vaccine were seen in about 93% of patients across multiple MHC alleles. The authors noted that analyses of patient blood samples could not be reproduced because of sample limitations. Pseudoprogression appeared unrelated to alterations in the top peripheral T cell clonotypes detected by TCRB sequencing. Selection of PBMC samples for TCRB deep sequencing was based on availability.

About this clone itself: Its antigen specificity is not known. Qualities for individual bases were not recorded, and no much larger clone is one base off.

Library generation was performed with the immunoSEQ multiplex PCR assay. The hsTCRB Kit was used according to the manufacturer's protocol to amplify rearranged TCR beta chain sequences. Sequencing of TCRB libraries was carried out on an Illumina MiSeq. As for the original processing: The proprietary platform of the kit vendor was used for demultiplexing, trimming and gene mapping. Sourced from immuneACCESS, this table was stored by TCRdb with only in-frame sequences that have V and J called. A share of the clones is absent; for the studies checked, an unresolved V gene accounts for under half, and the remainder has no known explanation. That table supplies the V and J calls and clone size; D and trimming were determined from the DNA. The sample table contains fewer than 75,000 clones; only one count was recorded for less than 85% of them. About 9% of the sample comes from the top ten. The CDR1 and CDR2 encoded by the germline V gene (reference sequence) are SEHNR and FQNEAQ. Deletion took 7 bases off V and 2 bases off J, with a span of 16 bases between the germline ends. The CDR3 goes from the cysteine to the phenylalanine over 15 residues. Here the CDR3 DNA is all that survives: 45 bases in frame from base 1.

Per the publication, the time point label means: week 11, during vaccination. Each vaccine dose, consisting of 300 ug of a 20-mer mutant IDH1 peptide in Montanide, was administered subcutaneously with topical imiquimod. Donors had newly diagnosed WHO grade 3 or 4 IDH1-mutant astrocytomas with loss of nuclear ATRX. The samples were drawn from NOA16, a multicentre, single-arm, open-label phase I trial in Germany that tested a mutant IDH1 peptide vaccine in humans for the first time. Genomic DNA for TCRB sequencing was extracted from EDTA blood using the DNeasy Blood and Tissue Kit. This TCR derives from a woman aged 50 to 60 with glioma. The specimen comprised PBMCs, sampled from a glioma patient whose treatment included an IDH1 peptide vaccine. Recombination linked TRBV7-9 to TRBJ2-3, with TRBD1 tentatively as D gene (5 bases match). This receptor carries the CDR3 CASTLPQGNTDTQYF. The sequenced DNA: TGTGCCAGCACCCTTCCCCAGGGAAACACAGATACGCAGTATTTT.